This TCR beta chain was sequenced during a study of tumor-infiltrating lymphocytes in oesophageal squamous cell carcinoma. The CDR3 runs 16 residues. The germline gives CDR1 SGHVS, CDR2 FNYEAQ. TCRdb reprocessed the PCR reads via MiXCR and lists one record per CDR3 protein. The sample consists of about 8,700 distinct CDR3 sequences, just over 65% of them appearing once. This TCR derives from a female donor with esophageal squamous cell carcinoma. The J gene is TRBJ2-6, the V gene TRBV7-6; D may correspond to TRBD1 or TRBD2 (6 bases each). The J call may be in error: the DNA end matches TRBJ2-7 better. The sample consisted of esophageal tumor tissue. The CDR3 bases are TGTGCCAGCAGCTTAGTTGAGGGGGAGGATACCTACGAGCAGTACTTC. This codes for CASSLVEGEDTYEQYF.